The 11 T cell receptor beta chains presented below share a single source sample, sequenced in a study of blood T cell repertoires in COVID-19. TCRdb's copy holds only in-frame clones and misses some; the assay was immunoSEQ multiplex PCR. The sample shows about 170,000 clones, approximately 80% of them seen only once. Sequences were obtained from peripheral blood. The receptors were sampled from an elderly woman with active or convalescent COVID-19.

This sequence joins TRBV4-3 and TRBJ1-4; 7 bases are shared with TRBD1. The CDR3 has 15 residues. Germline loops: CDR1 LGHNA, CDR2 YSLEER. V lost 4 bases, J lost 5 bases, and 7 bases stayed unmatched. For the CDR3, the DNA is TGCGCCAGCAGCCGCAACAGGGGACAGAATGAAAAACTGTTTTTT. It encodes CASSRNRGQNEKLFF.

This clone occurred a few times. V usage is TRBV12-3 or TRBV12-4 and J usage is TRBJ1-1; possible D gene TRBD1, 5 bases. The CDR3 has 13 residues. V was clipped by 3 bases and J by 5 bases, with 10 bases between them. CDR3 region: CASSFGDSTEAFF. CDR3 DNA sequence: TGTGCCAGCAGTTTCGGAGACAGTACTGAAGCTTTCTTT.

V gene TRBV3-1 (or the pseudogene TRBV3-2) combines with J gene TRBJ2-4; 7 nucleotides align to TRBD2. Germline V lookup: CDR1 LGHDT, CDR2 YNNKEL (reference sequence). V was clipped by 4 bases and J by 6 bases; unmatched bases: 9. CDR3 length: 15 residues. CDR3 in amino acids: CASSRDGRTSNIQYF. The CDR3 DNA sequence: TGTGCCAGCAGCCGGGACGGGAGGACCTCAAACATTCAGTACTTC.

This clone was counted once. This chain's CDR3 is CATSDSAQGANTGELFF. CDR3 DNA: TGTGCCACCAGTGATTCCGCACAGGGGGCGAACACCGGGGAGCTGTTTTTT. V gene TRBV24-1 combines with J gene TRBJ2-2; 8 positions agree with TRBD1. Per the germline V gene, CDR1 is KGHDR and CDR2 is SFDVKD. The V gene end was trimmed by 2 bases and the J gene end by 0 bases; junction bases not matched to a gene: 4. This CDR3 comprises 17 residues.

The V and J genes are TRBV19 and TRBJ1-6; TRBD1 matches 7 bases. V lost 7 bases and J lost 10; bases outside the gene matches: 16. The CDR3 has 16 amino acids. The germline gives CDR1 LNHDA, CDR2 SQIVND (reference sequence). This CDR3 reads CASTQQGIAIGSPLHF. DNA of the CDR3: TGTGCCAGTACCCAACAGGGGATAGCGATTGGGTCACCCCTCCACTTT.

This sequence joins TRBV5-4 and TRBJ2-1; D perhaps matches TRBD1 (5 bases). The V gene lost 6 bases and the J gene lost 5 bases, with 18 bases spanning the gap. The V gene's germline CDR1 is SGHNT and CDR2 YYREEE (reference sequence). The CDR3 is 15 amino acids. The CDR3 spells CASKNPTGTNNEQFF. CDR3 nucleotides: TGTGCCAGCAAAAATCCAACAGGTACAAACAATGAGCAGTTCTTC.

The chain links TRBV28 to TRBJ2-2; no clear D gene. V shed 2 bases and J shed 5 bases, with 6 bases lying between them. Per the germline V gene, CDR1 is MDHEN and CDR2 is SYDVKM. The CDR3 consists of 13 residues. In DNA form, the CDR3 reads TGTGCCAGCAGTTTAAACTGGACCGGGGAGCTGTTTTTT. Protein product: CASSLNWTGELFF. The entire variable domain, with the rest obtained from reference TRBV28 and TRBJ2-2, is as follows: DVKVTQSSRYLVKRTGEKVFLECVQDMDHENMFWYRQDPGLGLRLIYFSYDVKMKEKGDIPEGYSVSREKKERFSLILESASTNQTSMYLCASSLNWTGELFFGEGSRLTVL.

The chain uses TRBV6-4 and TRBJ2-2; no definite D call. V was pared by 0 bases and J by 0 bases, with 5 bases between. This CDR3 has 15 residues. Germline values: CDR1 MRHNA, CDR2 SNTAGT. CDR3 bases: TGTGCCAGCAGTGACTCGGCAGCGAACACCGGGGAGCTGTTTTTT. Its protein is CASSDSAANTGELFF.

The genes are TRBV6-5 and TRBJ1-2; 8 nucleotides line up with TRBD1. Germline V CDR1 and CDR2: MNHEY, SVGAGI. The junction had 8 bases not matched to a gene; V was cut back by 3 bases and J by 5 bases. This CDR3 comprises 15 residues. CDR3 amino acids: CASSYNDRGGYGYTF. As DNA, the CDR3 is TGTGCCAGCAGTTATAATGACAGGGGAGGGTATGGCTACACCTTC.

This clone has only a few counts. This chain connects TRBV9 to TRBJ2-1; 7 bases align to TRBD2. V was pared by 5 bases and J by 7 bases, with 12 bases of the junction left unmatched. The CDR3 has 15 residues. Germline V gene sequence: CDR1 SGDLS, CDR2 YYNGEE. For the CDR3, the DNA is TGTGCCAGCAGGGCGGCGGGGGTCGCGTGGAATGAGCAGTTCTTC. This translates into CASRAAGVAWNEQFF.

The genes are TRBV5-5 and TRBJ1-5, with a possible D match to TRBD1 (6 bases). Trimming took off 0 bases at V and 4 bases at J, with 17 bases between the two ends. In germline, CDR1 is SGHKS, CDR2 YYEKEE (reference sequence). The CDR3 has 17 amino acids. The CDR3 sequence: CASSLVWGLGSNQPQHF. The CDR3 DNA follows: TGTGCCAGCAGCTTGGTTTGGGGGCTTGGGAGTAATCAGCCCCAGCATTTT.